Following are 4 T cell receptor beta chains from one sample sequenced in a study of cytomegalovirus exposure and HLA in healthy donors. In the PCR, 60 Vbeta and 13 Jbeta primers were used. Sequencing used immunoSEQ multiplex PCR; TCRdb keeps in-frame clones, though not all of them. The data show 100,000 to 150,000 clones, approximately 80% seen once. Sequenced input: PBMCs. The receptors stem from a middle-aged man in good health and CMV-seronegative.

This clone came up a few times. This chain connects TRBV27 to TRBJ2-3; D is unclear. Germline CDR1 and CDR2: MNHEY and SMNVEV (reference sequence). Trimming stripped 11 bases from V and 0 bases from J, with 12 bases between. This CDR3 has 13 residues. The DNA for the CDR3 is TGTGCCGTTGGGTTAGCTAGCACAGATACGCAGTATTTT. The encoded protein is CAVGLASTDTQYF.

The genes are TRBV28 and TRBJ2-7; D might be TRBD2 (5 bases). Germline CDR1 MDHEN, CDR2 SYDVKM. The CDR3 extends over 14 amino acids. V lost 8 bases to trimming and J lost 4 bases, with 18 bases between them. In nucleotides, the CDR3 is TGTGCCAGCTTTTCTAGTATCCCGGGATACGAGCAGTACTTC. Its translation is CASFSSIPGYEQYF.

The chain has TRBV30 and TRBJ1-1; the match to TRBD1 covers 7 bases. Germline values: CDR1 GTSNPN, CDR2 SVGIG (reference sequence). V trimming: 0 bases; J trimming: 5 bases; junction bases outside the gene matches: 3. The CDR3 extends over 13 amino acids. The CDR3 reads CAWSVGQLTEAFF. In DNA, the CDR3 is TGTGCCTGGAGTGTGGGACAGCTGACTGAAGCTTTCTTT.

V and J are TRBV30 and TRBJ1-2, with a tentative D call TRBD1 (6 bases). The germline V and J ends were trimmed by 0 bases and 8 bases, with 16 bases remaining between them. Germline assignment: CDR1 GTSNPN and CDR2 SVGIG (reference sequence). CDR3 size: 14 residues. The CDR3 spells CAWSVQTGSWGYTF. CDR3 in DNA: TGTGCCTGGAGTGTACAGACAGGTAGCTGGGGCTACACCTTC.